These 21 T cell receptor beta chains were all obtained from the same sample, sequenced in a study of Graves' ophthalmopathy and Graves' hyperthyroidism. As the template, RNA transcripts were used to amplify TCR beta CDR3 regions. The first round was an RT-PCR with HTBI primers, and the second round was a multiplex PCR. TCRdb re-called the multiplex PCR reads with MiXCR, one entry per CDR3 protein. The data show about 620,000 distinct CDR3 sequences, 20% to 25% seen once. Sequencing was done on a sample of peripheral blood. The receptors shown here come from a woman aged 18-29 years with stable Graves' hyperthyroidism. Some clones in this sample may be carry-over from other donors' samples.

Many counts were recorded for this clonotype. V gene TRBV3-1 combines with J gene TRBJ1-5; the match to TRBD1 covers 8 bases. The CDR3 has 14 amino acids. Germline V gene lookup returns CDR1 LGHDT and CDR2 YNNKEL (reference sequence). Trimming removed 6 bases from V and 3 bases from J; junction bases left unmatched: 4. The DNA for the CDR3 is TGTGCCAGCAGTCACAGGGGGGACAATCAGCCCCAGCATTTT. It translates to CASSHRGDNQPQHF. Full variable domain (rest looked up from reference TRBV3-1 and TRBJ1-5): DTAVSQTPKYLVTQMGNDKSIKCEQNLGHDTMYWYKQDSKKFLKIMFSYNNKELIINETVPNRFSPKSPDKAHLNLHINSLELGDSAVYFCASSHRGDNQPQHFGDGTRLSIL.

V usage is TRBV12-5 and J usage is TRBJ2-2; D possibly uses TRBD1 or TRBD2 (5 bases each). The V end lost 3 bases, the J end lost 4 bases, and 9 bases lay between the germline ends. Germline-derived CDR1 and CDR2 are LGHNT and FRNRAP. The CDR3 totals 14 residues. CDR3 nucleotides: TGTGCTAGTGGTTTTTGGGGGTTCACCGGGGAGCTGTTTTTT. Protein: CASGFWGFTGELFF.

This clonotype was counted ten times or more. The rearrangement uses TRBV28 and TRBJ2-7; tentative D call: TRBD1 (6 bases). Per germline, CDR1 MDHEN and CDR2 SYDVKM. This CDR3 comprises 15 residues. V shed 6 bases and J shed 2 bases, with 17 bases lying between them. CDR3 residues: CASSNRQAATYEQYF. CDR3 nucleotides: TGTGCCAGCAGCAACCGACAGGCCGCCACCTACGAGCAGTACTTC. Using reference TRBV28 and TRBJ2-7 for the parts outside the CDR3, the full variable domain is DVKVTQSSRYLVKRTGEKVFLECVQDMDHENMFWYRQDPGLGLRLIYFSYDVKMKEKGDIPEGYSVSREKKERFSLILESASTNQTSMYLCASSNRQAATYEQYFGPGTRLTVT.

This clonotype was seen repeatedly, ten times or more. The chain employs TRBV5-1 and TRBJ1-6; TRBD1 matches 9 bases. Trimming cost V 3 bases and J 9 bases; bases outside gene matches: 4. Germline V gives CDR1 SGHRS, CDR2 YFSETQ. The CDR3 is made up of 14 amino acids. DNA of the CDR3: TGCGCCAGCAGCTACGGGACAGGGTCTTCACCCCTCCACTTT. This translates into CASSYGTGSSPLHF.

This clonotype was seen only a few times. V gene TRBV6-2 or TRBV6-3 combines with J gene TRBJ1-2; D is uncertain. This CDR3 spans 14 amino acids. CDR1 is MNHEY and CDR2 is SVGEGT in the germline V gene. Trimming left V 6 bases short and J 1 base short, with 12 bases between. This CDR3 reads CASSREGSNYGYTF. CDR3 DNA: TGTGCCAGCAGCCGGGAAGGGAGTAACTATGGCTACACCTTC.

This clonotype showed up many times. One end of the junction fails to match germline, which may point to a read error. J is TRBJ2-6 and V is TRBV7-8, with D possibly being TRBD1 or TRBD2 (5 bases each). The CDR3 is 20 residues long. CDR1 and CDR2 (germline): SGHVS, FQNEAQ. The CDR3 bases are TGTGCCAGCAGGGCCGGGACGGAAGGGAAAATCGAATCTGAGGCCAACGTCCTGACTTTC. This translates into CASRAGTEGKIESEANVLTF. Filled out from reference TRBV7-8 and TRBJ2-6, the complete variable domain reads GAGVSQSPRYKVAKRGQDVALRCDPISGHVSLFWYQQALGQGPEFLTYFQNEAQLDKSGLPSDRFFAERPEGSVSTLKIQRTQQEDSAVYLCASRAGTEGKIESEANVLTFGAGSRLTVL.

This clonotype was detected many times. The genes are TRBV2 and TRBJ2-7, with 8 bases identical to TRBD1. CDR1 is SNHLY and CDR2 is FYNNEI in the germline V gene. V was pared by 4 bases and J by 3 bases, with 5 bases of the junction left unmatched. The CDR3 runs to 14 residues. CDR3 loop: CASSGDRGYYEQYF. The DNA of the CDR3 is TGTGCCAGCAGTGGCGACAGGGGTTACTACGAGCAGTACTTC.

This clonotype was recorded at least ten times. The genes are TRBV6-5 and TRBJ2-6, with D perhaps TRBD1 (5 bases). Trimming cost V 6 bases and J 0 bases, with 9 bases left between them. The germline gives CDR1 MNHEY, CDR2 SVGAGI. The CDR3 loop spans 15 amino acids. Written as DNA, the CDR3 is TGTGCCAGCAGCTTCGACAGCTCTGGGGCCAACGTCCTGACTTTC. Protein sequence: CASSFDSSGANVLTF.

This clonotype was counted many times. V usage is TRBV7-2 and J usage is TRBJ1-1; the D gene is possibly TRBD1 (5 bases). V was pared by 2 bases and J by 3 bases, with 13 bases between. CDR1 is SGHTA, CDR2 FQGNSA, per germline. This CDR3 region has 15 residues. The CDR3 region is CASSLRGVPDTEAFF. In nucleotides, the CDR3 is TGTGCCAGCAGCTTAAGAGGGGTGCCGGACACTGAAGCTTTCTTT. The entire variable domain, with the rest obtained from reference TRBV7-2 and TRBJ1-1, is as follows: GAGVSQSPSNKVTEKGKDVELRCDPISGHTALYWYRQSLGQGLEFLIYFQGNSAPDKSGLPSDRFSAERTGGSVSTLTIQRTQQEDSAVYLCASSLRGVPDTEAFFGQGTRLTVV.

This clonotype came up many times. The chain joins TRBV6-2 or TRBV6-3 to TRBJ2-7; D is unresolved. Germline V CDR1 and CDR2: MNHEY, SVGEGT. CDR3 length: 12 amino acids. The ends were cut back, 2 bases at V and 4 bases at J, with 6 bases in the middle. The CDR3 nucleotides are TGTGCCAGCAGTTACGCGTGGTACGAGCAGTACTTC. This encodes CASSYAWYEQYF.

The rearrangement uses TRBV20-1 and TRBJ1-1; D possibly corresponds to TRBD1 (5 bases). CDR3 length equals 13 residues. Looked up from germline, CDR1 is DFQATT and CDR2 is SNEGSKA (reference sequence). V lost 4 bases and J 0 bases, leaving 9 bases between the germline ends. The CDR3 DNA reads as TGCAGTGCTAACTCAGGGCTGAACACTGAAGCTTTCTTT. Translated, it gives CSANSGLNTEAFF.

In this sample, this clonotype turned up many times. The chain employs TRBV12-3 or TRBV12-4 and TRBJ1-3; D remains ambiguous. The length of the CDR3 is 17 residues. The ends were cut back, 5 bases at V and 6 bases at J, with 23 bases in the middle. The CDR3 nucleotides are TGTGCCAGCAGTCCTCTAAGGCAACGTGGAGTTTTAAACACCATATATTTT. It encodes CASSPLRQRGVLNTIYF.

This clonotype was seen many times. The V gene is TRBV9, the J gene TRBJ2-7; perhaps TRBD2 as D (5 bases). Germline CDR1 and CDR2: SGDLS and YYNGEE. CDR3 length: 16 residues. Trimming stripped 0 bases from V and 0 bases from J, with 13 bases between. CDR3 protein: CASSVDGGLSSYEQYF. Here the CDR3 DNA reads TGTGCCAGCAGCGTAGATGGCGGGTTGAGCTCCTACGAGCAGTACTTC.

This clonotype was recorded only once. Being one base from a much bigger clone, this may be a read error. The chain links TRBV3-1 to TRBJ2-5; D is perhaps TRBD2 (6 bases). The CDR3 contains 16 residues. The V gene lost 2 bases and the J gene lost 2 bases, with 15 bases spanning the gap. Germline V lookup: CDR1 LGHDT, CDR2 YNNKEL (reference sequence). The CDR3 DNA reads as TGTGCCAGCAGCCAAAGGACTATCGGGAATCAAGAGACCCAGTACTTC. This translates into CASSQRTIGNQETQYF.

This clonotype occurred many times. The CDR3 nucleotides read TGTGCCATTGAGCCTCAGGTCCTGGGTGACGAGCAGTACTTC. This sequence encodes CAIEPQVLGDEQYF. The chain links TRBV6-1 to TRBJ2-7; D gene unclear. The germline V and J ends were trimmed by 10 bases and 5 bases, with 21 bases remaining between them. Germline V gene sequence: CDR1 MNHNS, CDR2 SASEGT. The length of the CDR3 is 14 residues.

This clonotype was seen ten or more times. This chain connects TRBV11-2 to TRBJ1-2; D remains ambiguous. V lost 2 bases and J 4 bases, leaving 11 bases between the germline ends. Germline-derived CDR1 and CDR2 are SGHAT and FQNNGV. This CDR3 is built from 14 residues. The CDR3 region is CASSLLDLGYGYTF. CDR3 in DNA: TGTGCCAGCAGCTTATTAGACCTGGGCTATGGCTACACCTTC.

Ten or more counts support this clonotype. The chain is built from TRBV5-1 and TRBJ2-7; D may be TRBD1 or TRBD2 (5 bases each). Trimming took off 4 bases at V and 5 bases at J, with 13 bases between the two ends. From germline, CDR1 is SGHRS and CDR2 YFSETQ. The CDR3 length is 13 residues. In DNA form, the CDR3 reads TGCGCCAGCAGCCAAAGGGACGGAGACGAGCAGTACTTC. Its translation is CASSQRDGDEQYF.

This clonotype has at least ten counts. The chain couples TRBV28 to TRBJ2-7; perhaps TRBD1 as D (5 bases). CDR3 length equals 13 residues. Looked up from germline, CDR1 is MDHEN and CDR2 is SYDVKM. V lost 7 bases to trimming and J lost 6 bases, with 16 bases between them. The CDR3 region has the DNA TGTGCCAGCACTAGACACCCTCAGGGCGAGCAGTACTTC. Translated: CASTRHPQGEQYF.

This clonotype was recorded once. The DNA for the CDR3 is TGTGCCAGCAGCTTAGGGGGTCAGGGCGAGGGTCAGCCCCAGCATTTT. Translated: CASSLGGQGEGQPQHF. This chain links TRBV11-2 with TRBJ1-5; possible D gene TRBD1, 5 bases. Germline CDR1 SGHAT, CDR2 FQNNGV. CDR3 size: 16 residues. Trimming took off 1 base at V and 6 bases at J, with 16 bases between the two ends.

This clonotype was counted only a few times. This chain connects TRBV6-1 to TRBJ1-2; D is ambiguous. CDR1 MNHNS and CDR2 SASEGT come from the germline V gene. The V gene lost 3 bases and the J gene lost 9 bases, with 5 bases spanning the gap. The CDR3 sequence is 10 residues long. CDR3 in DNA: TGTGCCAGCAGTGAGGTCCGCTACACCTTC. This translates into CASSEVRYTF.

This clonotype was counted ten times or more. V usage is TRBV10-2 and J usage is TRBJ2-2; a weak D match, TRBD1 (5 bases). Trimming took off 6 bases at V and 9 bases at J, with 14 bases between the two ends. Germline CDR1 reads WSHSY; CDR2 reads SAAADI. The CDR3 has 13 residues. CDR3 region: CASRAAGLRELFF. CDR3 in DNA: TGCGCCAGCAGGGCGGCAGGGTTGCGGGAGCTGTTTTTT.